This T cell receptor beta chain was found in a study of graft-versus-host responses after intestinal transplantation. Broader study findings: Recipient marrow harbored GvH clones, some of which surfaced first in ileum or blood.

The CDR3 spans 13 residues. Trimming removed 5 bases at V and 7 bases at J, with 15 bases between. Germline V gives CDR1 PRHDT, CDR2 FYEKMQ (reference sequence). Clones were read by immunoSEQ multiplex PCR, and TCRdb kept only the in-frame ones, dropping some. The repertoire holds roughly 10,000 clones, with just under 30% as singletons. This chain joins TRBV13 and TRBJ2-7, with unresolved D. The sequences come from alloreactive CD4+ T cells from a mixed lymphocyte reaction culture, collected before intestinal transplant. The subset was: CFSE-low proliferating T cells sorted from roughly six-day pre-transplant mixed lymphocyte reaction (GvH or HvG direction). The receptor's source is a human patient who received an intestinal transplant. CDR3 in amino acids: CASSIRRGGEQYF. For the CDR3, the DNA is TGTGCCAGCAGCATCCGACGAGGTGGAGAGCAGTACTTC.